Following are 3 T cell receptor beta chains from one sample sequenced in a study of beta chain features in type 1 diabetes. Findings of the study overall: There was a moderate but significant shortening of TCRB CDR3s in all four CD4+ subsets of Type 1 diabetes patients.

The isolated RNA, all of it, was reverse transcribed, so expressed TCRB transcripts were what got sequenced. Generated by immunoSEQ multiplex PCR, the TCRdb table keeps only in-frame clones and is missing some. The table includes some 640,000 clones, over 13% detected once. These receptors lack a known antigen. Sequences were obtained from naive CD4+ T cells from blood. These receptors were collected from a young man with type 1 diabetes.

In its sample, this clone was seen a few times. This chain links TRBV7-9 with TRBJ2-4, with D unresolved. The germline V and J ends were trimmed by 5 bases and 6 bases, with 14 bases remaining between them. The CDR3 contains 14 residues. Germline-derived CDR1 and CDR2 are SEHNR and FQNEAQ (reference sequence). The CDR3 reads CASSPSYSGNIQYF. The CDR3 DNA reads as TGTGCCAGCAGCCCCTCGTATAGTGGAAACATTCAGTACTTC.

This sequence joins TRBV27 and TRBJ1-2; perhaps TRBD1 as D (6 bases). CDR1 MNHEY and CDR2 SMNVEV come from the germline V gene (reference sequence). CDR3 length equals 12 residues. The ends were cut back, 3 bases at V and 12 bases at J, with 14 bases in the middle. The CDR3 protein is CASSLAGDGHTF. CDR3 coding DNA: TGTGCCAGCAGTTTGGCAGGGGACGGCCACACCTTC.

The V gene is TRBV13, the J gene TRBJ2-3; TRBD1 matches 9 bases. From germline, CDR1 is PRHDT and CDR2 FYEKMQ (reference sequence). This CDR3 has 17 amino acids. The trim removed 5 bases at V and 5 bases at J, leaving 14 bases unmatched. CDR3 bases: TGTGCCAGCAGCCAACCCCCCTACAGGGGGCAAAAAGATACGCAGTATTTT. Protein: CASSQPPYRGQKDTQYF.